This T cell receptor (beta chain) appears in the sequencing data of a study of blood T cell repertoires in COVID-19. Overall study: Acute and convalescent COVID-19 specimens originated in the United States, Italy and Spain. PBMCs, B-cell-depleted T cells, or T cells were the source of the cDNA or gDNA that made up the material.

Trimming pared 1 base from V and 3 bases from J, leaving 8 bases between. Germline CDR1 reads SGHTA; CDR2 reads FQGTGA. The CDR3 consists of 14 residues. Source study methods: Reference gene primer amplification gave estimated nucleated cell counts. The repertoire was sequenced with immunoSEQ multiplex PCR; TCRdb's copy has only in-frame clones and lacks some. V and J calls and clone size are copied from that table; D and trimming were computed from the DNA. The sample consists of about 80,000 clones, about 91% of them appearing once. The rearrangement uses TRBV7-3 and TRBJ2-3; no clear D. Sample: peripheral blood. This clonotype was sampled from a woman aged 80 or over with acute or convalescent COVID-19. This CDR3 reads CASSLSYLTDTQYF. CDR3 nucleotide sequence: TGTGCCAGCAGCTTAAGCTACCTTACAGATACGCAGTATTTT. The full variable domain, completed using reference TRBV7-3 and TRBJ2-3, is GAGVSQTPSNKVTEKGKYVELRCDPISGHTALYWYRQSLGQGPEFLIYFQGTGAADDSGLPNDRFFAVRPEGSVSTLKIQRTERGDSAVYLCASSLSYLTDTQYFGPGTRLTVL.